This T cell receptor beta chain emerged from a study of blood T cell repertoires in COVID-19. Study context: Donors in the United States, Italy and Spain gave samples during acute or convalescent COVID-19. T cells, B-cell-depleted T cells, or PBMCs supplied cDNA or gDNA.

Deletions cut 3 bases from V and 1 base from J, with 12 bases between. The CDR3 is 14 amino acids. The germline V gene encodes CDR1 GTSNPN and CDR2 SVGIG (reference sequence). Original methodology: Counts of nucleated cells, estimated from reference gene primer amplification, were obtained. Some clones are missing from TCRdb's copy, which holds only in-frame ones; the method was immunoSEQ multiplex PCR. From that table come the V and J calls and clone size; the DNA was used to work out D and trimming. Among 200,000 to 250,000 clones listed, about 86% were seen once. The chain carries TRBV30 and TRBJ1-1, with D possibly being TRBD1 (6 bases). The receptor was isolated from a woman aged 60-75 years with acute or convalescent COVID-19. The sample taken for sequencing was peripheral blood. CDR3 DNA sequence: TGTGCCTGGAGGAGGGGGTGGGCGAACACTGAAGCTTTCTTT. This gives the protein CAWRRGWANTEAFF. Full variable domain (remainder filled in from reference TRBV30 and TRBJ1-1): SQTIHQWPATLVQPVGSPLSLECTVEGTSNPNLYWYRQAAGRGLQLLFYSVGIGQISSEVPQNLSASRPQDRQFILSSKKLLLSDSGFYLCAWRRGWANTEAFFGQGTRLTVV.